This T cell receptor (beta chain) was sequenced during a study of shared clonotypes between healthy human individuals. Overall study context: Plates per donor: three CD4 naive, three CD4 memory, two CD8 naive, one CD8 memory. Points from the study as a whole: Of the naive CD4 clonotypes, around 5.2% were shared across a handful of donors.

The V and J ends lost 4 bases and 8 bases respectively, with 9 bases between them. The CDR3 loop spans 11 amino acids. Germline V gene lookup returns CDR1 SGHRS and CDR2 YFSETQ. A note on this clone: The antigen is not known.

TCRdb's copy holds only in-frame clones and misses some; the assay was immunoSEQ multiplex PCR. The sample has 2.3 million or so clones, 85% to 95% seen once; the top ten hold 0.39%. The chain links TRBV5-1 to TRBJ1-2; D may be TRBD1 (6 bases). This receptor was taken from a young man in good health. Some clones in this sample may be carry-over from other donors' samples. The source material was naive CD4+ T cells from PBMCs. As to subset: CD45RA+ positively selected. The CDR3 sequence: CASSETGGYTF. The CDR3 coding sequence is TGCGCCAGCAGCGAAACAGGGGGCTACACCTTC.